This T cell receptor beta chain was captured by sequencing in a study of cytomegalovirus exposure and HLA in healthy donors. Trimming pared 1 base from V and 0 bases from J, leaving 16 bases between. Germline V lookup: CDR1 SGHTA, CDR2 FQGNSA. The CDR3 has 17 residues. Vbeta (60) and Jbeta (13) primers were used in the PCR. Assay used: immunoSEQ multiplex PCR; TCRdb lists only in-frame clones, some missing. This table has around 130,000 clones, 80% appearing once. Source material: PBMCs. The gene calls are TRBV7-2 and TRBJ2-7, with D perhaps TRBD2 (7 bases). The origin of this receptor is a man aged 25-45 years in good health and CMV-seronegative. The CDR3 sequence is CASSLVFAGAHSYEQYF. CDR3 nucleotide sequence: TGTGCCAGCAGCTTAGTCTTTGCGGGGGCGCACTCCTACGAGCAGTACTTC.